These 21 T cell receptor beta chains share one sample of origin, sequenced in a study of T cells in Graves' hyperthyroidism and ophthalmopathy. Amplified TCR beta CDR3 regions came from RNA transcripts. In the first-round RT-PCR of the TCR CDR3, the HTBI primer set was used. One entry per CDR3 protein results from TCRdb running MiXCR on the multiplex PCR reads. The sample lists about 290,000 distinct CDR3 sequences, approximately 17% seen once, with around 34% in the top ten. The source material was blood. These TCRs come from a man aged 25 to 40 with Graves' hyperthyroidism.

On this clonotype itself: A much more abundant neighbour one base away suggests this may be a read error. The CDR3 does not close with the conserved phenylalanine or tryptophan, likely indicating a read error. The gene calls are TRBV27 and TRBJ1-1; possible D gene TRBD1, 5 bases. The germline CDR1 and CDR2 sequences are MNHEY and SMNVEV (reference sequence). The CDR3 is 14 amino acids. With 4 bases removed from V and 5 bases from J, the gap between germline ends came to 14 bases. CDR3: CASSSPFRGTEAFV. CDR3 sequence (DNA): TGTGCCAGCAGTTCCCCGTTTCGGGGGACTGAAGCTTTCGTT.

Details on this clonotype: The germline gene is not matched at one end of the junction; a read error may be the cause. This chain links TRBV3-1 with TRBJ2-3; no clear D. The CDR3 covers 15 residues. From germline, CDR1 is LGHDT and CDR2 YNNKEL (reference sequence). The CDR3 nucleotides are TGTGCCAGCGGCCAAGAGGACGACCACACAGATACGCAGTATTTT. The encoded protein is CASGQEDDHTDTQYF.

This clonotype has ten or more counts. The chain has TRBV14 and TRBJ2-1; D is perhaps TRBD1 (6 bases). The CDR3 is 15 amino acids. Per the germline V gene, CDR1 is SGHDN and CDR2 is FVKESK. V lost 0 bases to trimming and J lost 12 bases, with 18 bases between them. Written as DNA, the CDR3 is TGTGCCAGCAGCCAAGAATCCGCACAGGGTAGAGGGCAGTTCTTC. Translating gives CASSQESAQGRGQFF.

In its sample, this clonotype was seen many times. The chain is built from TRBV28 and TRBJ2-1; 10 bases align to TRBD2. Germline V gives CDR1 MDHEN, CDR2 SYDVKM. This CDR3 spans 17 amino acids. V dropped 5 bases and J dropped 6; count of bases not matched to a gene: 13. The CDR3 here is CASSPLSGRASSNEQFF. DNA for the CDR3: TGTGCCAGCAGTCCCTTAAGCGGGAGGGCCAGTAGCAATGAGCAGTTCTTC.

This clonotype has at least ten counts. In DNA form, the CDR3 reads TGTGCCAGCAGGACCGAATATAACACTGAAGCTTTCTTT. This translates into CASRTEYNTEAFF. The V and J genes are TRBV6-1 and TRBJ1-1, with D unresolved. The CDR3 sequence is 13 residues long. CDR1 and CDR2 from the germline V gene are MNHNS and SASEGT. The ends were cut back, 6 bases at V and 2 bases at J, with 10 bases in the middle.

This clonotype was picked up many times. The chain links TRBV27 to TRBJ2-1; D remains ambiguous. V shed 4 bases and J shed 3 bases, with 13 bases lying between them. This CDR3 is 15 amino acids long. CDR1 is MNHEY and CDR2 is SMNVEV in the germline V gene (reference sequence). The CDR3 nucleotides read TGTGCCAGCAGTTCCGGCCGCTATATCTACAATGAGCAGTTCTTC. Protein: CASSSGRYIYNEQFF.

This clonotype was detected only a few times. This chain connects TRBV20-1 to TRBJ2-3; 13 bases agree with TRBD2. The CDR3 is 15 amino acids. Losses at the gene ends were 1 base for V and 6 bases for J; bases not matched to a gene: 4. The germline gives CDR1 DFQATT, CDR2 SNEGSKA (reference sequence). The CDR3 here is CSARVGTSGIDTQYF. The CDR3 bases are TGCAGTGCTAGAGTGGGGACTAGCGGGATTGATACGCAGTATTTT.

This clonotype was counted a few times. The rearrangement uses TRBV20-1 and TRBJ1-2, with 7 bases matching TRBD1. The CDR3 sequence is 14 residues long. Germline loops: CDR1 DFQATT, CDR2 SNEGSKA (reference sequence). The V segment lost 7 bases and the J segment 2 bases; nucleotides outside the gene matches: 10. DNA for the CDR3: TGCAGTGTCCAGGGGGGGGAGGGAAACTATGGCTACACCTTC. Its translation is CSVQGGEGNYGYTF.

CDR3 loop: CASSPRGGDTQYF. CDR3 bases: TGTGCCAGCAGTCCCAGAGGGGGAGATACGCAGTATTTT. V usage is TRBV6-1 and J usage is TRBJ2-3, with D possibly TRBD1 on 6 matching bases. Trimming took 5 bases from V and 5 from J, leaving 11 bases between them. The CDR3 has 13 amino acids. CDR1 is MNHNS, CDR2 SASEGT, per germline.

This clonotype appeared many times. DNA of the CDR3: TGTGCCAGCAGTGACAGGACTAGCGGGATGGATACGCAGTATTTT. Its protein is CASSDRTSGMDTQYF. The chain employs TRBV2 and TRBJ2-3, with TRBD2 identical over 12 bases. The germline V gene has CDR1 SNHLY and CDR2 FYNNEI. CDR3 size: 15 residues. The V gene end was trimmed by 3 bases and the J gene end by 6 bases; junction bases not matched to a gene: 4.

The rearrangement joins TRBV4-1 to TRBJ1-2; possible D gene TRBD1, 6 bases. Trimming took 1 base from V and 7 from J, leaving 10 bases between them. This CDR3 comprises 13 residues. Per germline, CDR1 MGHRA and CDR2 YSYEKL. The chain's CDR3 is CASSQVGGAGYTF. The DNA of the CDR3 is TGCGCCAGCAGCCAAGTCGGGGGGGCTGGCTACACCTTC.

This clonotype showed up many times. V is TRBV2 and J is TRBJ2-7; D gene ambiguous. Per the germline V gene, CDR1 is SNHLY and CDR2 is FYNNEI. Trimming cost V 2 bases and J 1 base, with 9 bases left between them. This CDR3 spans 14 amino acids. The CDR3 DNA sequence: TGTGCCAGCAGTGAATGGGGATCATCCTACGAGCAGTACTTC. Amino acids: CASSEWGSSYEQYF.

This clonotype was counted a few times. The chain is built from TRBV3-1 and TRBJ1-2; D is ambiguous. The V end was cut by 4 bases, the J end by 8 bases, with 11 bases between. Germline assignment: CDR1 LGHDT and CDR2 YNNKEL (reference sequence). This CDR3 contains 12 residues. The CDR3 reads CASSRRQGGYTF. CDR3 bases: TGTGCCAGCAGCCGCCGACAAGGCGGCTACACCTTC.

Details on this clonotype: A read error is likely, as this CDR3 ends without the conserved phenylalanine or tryptophan. The V call is TRBV20-1, the J call TRBJ1-1, with 7 positions matching TRBD1. The CDR3 sequence is 14 residues long. Trimming at V came to 5 bases and at J to 3 bases, leaving 9 bases not matched to a gene. CDR1 and CDR2 from the germline V gene are DFQATT and SNEGSKA (reference sequence). The CDR3 is CSAERQGGYTEAFL. The CDR3 DNA reads TGCAGTGCTGAGAGACAGGGAGGGTACACTGAAGCTTTCCTT.

This clonotype was detected ten times or more. The rearrangement links TRBV18 to TRBJ1-1; D gene unclear. The length of the CDR3 is 15 residues. The V and J ends lost 3 bases and 10 bases respectively, with 21 bases between them. Germline CDR1 and CDR2: KGHSH and LQKENI. The CDR3 region is CASSPDYNAVSGAFF. The DNA for the CDR3 is TGTGCCAGCTCACCCGATTATAATGCAGTCTCAGGAGCTTTCTTT.

This clonotype has a count of ten or more. This rearrangement joins TRBV3-1 to TRBJ1-6; D perhaps matches TRBD1 (6 bases). The CDR3 runs 14 residues. The V gene lost 4 bases and the J gene lost 6 bases, with 10 bases spanning the gap. From germline, CDR1 is LGHDT and CDR2 YNNKEL (reference sequence). The CDR3 region is CASSRQGGNSPLHF. In nucleotides, the CDR3 is TGTGCCAGCAGCCGCCAAGGGGGTAATTCACCCCTCCACTTT.

This clonotype has just a few counts. This rearrangement joins TRBV5-6 to TRBJ2-1; D tentatively fits TRBD1 or TRBD2 (7 bases each). CDR1 is SGHDT and CDR2 is YYEEEE in the germline V gene. The CDR3 is 13 amino acids. Trimming shortened V by 4 bases and J by 15 bases, and 20 bases separated the two germline ends. The CDR3 DNA follows: TGTGCCAGCAGCCCAGGGGGGGGGAGGGCCGGGTTCTTC. It is translated as CASSPGGGRAGFF.

This clonotype was observed a handful of times. The chain joins TRBV5-6 to TRBJ1-6; D gene unclear. The CDR3 covers 15 residues. Per germline, CDR1 SGHDT and CDR2 YYEEEE. The ends were cut back, 1 base at V and 10 bases at J, with 15 bases in the middle. CDR3 bases: TGTGCCAGCAGCTTGATCCGGGAGCTCGAATCACCCCTCCACTTT. Protein sequence: CASSLIRELESPLHF.

This chain links TRBV6-5 with TRBJ2-5; TRBD2 aligns across 8 bases. Trimming at V came to 0 bases and at J to 3 bases, leaving 9 bases not matched to a gene. CDR1 is MNHEY and CDR2 is SVGAGI in the germline V gene. This CDR3 region has 17 residues. The CDR3: CASSYSSSGSGEETQYF. CDR3 coding DNA: TGTGCCAGCAGTTACTCAAGTTCGGGTAGCGGGGAAGAGACCCAGTACTTC.

This clonotype was seen a few times. The genes are TRBV5-1 and TRBJ2-5; D not certain. The germline V gene has CDR1 SGHRS and CDR2 YFSETQ. The CDR3 length is 14 residues. V shed 3 bases and J shed 1 base, with 10 bases lying between them. CDR3 protein: CASSSQNSQETQYF. CDR3 nucleotides: TGCGCCAGCAGCTCCCAGAATTCCCAAGAGACCCAGTACTTC. Variable domain in full (rest from reference TRBV5-1 and TRBJ2-5): KAGVTQTPRYLIKTRGQQVTLSCSPISGHRSVSWYQQTPGQGLQFLFEYFSETQRNKGNFPGRFSGRQFSNSRSEMNVSTLELGDSALYLCASSSQNSQETQYFGPGTRLLVL.

This clonotype was counted at least ten times. V gene TRBV29-1 combines with J gene TRBJ2-3; unclear D gene. This CDR3 is 12 amino acids long. V lost 4 bases, J lost 4 bases, and 9 bases lay in between. CDR1 is SQVTM and CDR2 is ANQGSEA in the germline V gene. DNA for the CDR3: TGCAGCGTTGTTGTCCGCGCAGATACGCAGTATTTT. This codes for CSVVVRADTQYF.